This T cell receptor beta chain came from a study of T cell changes during pregnancy in multiple sclerosis (dated by TCRdb to about 2019). Background for the entire study: In women with multiple sclerosis, the researchers looked at how the T cell repertoire shifted as pregnancy progressed.

Points on this clone: The clone's antigen remains unknown. There are no base qualities to consult, and no much larger clone falls within one base.

The library was built by means of the immunoSEQ multiplex PCR assay. The table was pulled from immuneACCESS by TCRdb, which kept in-frame rearrangements only. Such tables lose some clones; where checked, under half of the loss comes from unresolved V genes, and the rest has no known cause. A total of tens of thousands of clones appear in this sample, about 91% of them only once. The top ten hold under 2% of the sample. The input for sequencing was CD4+ T cells from peripheral blood mononuclear cells, taken after pregnancy. The clonotype was recovered from a female donor in good health, enrolled as a control in a pregnancy study.

CDR3 loop: CASRSQGAGQPQHF. The DNA is as follows: TGTGCCAGTAGATCTCAGGGGGCCGGGCAGCCCCAGCATTTT. The chain was built from TRBV19 and TRBJ1-5; 8 bases in the middle match TRBD1. Based on the germline V gene (reference sequence), the CDR1 and CDR2 sequences are LNHDA and SQIVND. The CDR3 sequence holds 14 residues, the cysteine and phenylalanine included. Here the CDR3 DNA is all that survives: 42 bases in frame from base 1. Trimming leaves V shorter by 6 bases and J shorter by 7 bases, with the junction holding 8 bases beyond the gene matches. The full variable domain, with segments outside the CDR3 supplied by the reference TRBV19 and TRBJ1-5 proteins, appears as DGGITQSPKYLFRKEGQNVTLSCEQNLNHDAMYWYRQDPGQGLRLIYYSQIVNDFQKGDIAEGYSVSREKKESFPLTVTSAQKNPTAFYLCASRSQGAGQPQHFGDGTRLSIL.